The 16 T cell receptor beta chains given below trace back to one sample, sequenced in a study of response to subunit inactivated influenza vaccine (dated by TCRdb to the late 2010s). Libraries were prepared through RT-PCR. The sequencer listed for this sample is Illumina HiSeq 2500. TCRdb cleaned the public reads at Q25 with fastp, built clones with MiXCR and kept in-frame beta chains. Identical CDR3 protein sequences are pooled into one entry, listed with their most common genes and DNA. This sample has 630,000 or so distinct CDR3 sequences in its table, and roughly 14% of those were observed once. The top ten constitute 9.5% to 13% of the sample. Sequencing used PBMCs from blood, obtained 12 days after vaccination. The origin of the receptors is a man aged 45-65 years who received an inactivated influenza vaccine. Donor details come from another sample of the same person, matched by shared clones.

This clonotype was recorded at least ten times. The chain has TRBV20-1 and TRBJ2-5; 11 bases match TRBD2. Trimming took 1 base from V and 2 from J; bases not matched to a gene: 0. Germline-derived CDR1 and CDR2 are DFQATT and SNEGSKA (reference sequence). CDR3 length: 14 residues. Written as DNA, the CDR3 is TGCAGTGCTAGAGGGACTAGCGGGCAAGAGACCCAGTACTTC. Translated: CSARGTSGQETQYF.

DNA of the CDR3: TGTGCCAGCAGTCGGACAGGCGACTCTGGAAACACCATATATTTT. It translates to CASSRTGDSGNTIYF. The chain employs TRBV6-1 and TRBJ1-3, with 7 bases identical to TRBD1. The CDR3 sequence is 15 residues long. Germline lookup yields CDR1 MNHNS and CDR2 SASEGT. J gave up 0 bases and V 5 bases, and 4 bases lay outside the gene matches.

Only a few counts were recorded for this clonotype. The V and J genes are TRBV11-2 and TRBJ2-5, with D maybe TRBD2 (5 bases). V was trimmed by 2 bases and J by 4 bases, leaving 8 bases between them. Per germline, CDR1 SGHAT and CDR2 FQNNGV. The CDR3 extends over 13 amino acids. As DNA, the CDR3 is TGTGCCAGCAGCTTAACTAGAAGAGAGACCCAGTACTTC. It is translated as CASSLTRRETQYF.

V and J are TRBV9 and TRBJ2-1; perhaps D is TRBD1 or TRBD2 (5 bases each). CDR1 SGDLS and CDR2 YYNGEE come from the germline V gene. CDR3 length: 12 amino acids. Trimming took off 0 bases at V and 12 bases at J, with 10 bases between the two ends. The CDR3 nucleotides read TGTGCCAGCAGCGTAGCGACGGGACCGCAGTTCTTC. This codes for CASSVATGPQFF.

This clonotype was observed a handful of times. V usage is TRBV7-7 and J usage is TRBJ2-1, with 13 nucleotides matching TRBD2. This CDR3 spans 18 amino acids. J lost 9 bases, V lost 5 bases, and 16 bases had no gene match. Germline CDR1 SSHAT, CDR2 FNYEAQ (reference sequence). CDR3 DNA sequence: TGTGCCAGCAGCACCCGGACTAGCGGGAGATTGGGTGCTGGTGAGCAGTTCTTC. Protein: CASSTRTSGRLGAGEQFF. The entire variable domain, with the rest obtained from reference TRBV7-7 and TRBJ2-1, is as follows: GAGVSQSPRYKVTKRGQDVTLRCDPISSHATLYWYQQALGQGPEFLTYFNYEAQPDKSGLPSDRFSAERPEGSISTLTIQRTEQRDSAMYRCASSTRTSGRLGAGEQFFGPGTRLTVL.

This clonotype showed up just a few times. The J gene is TRBJ1-5, the V gene TRBV20-1; 7 bases agree with TRBD1. This CDR3 contains 14 residues. Germline CDR1 is DFQATT and CDR2 is SNEGSKA (reference sequence). V was pared by 3 bases and J by 6 bases, with 8 bases of the junction left unmatched. For the CDR3, the DNA is TGCAGTGCTAGTTCAGGGGGTCTTGTTCAGCCCCAGCATTTT. This sequence encodes CSASSGGLVQPQHF.

This chain connects TRBV5-1 to TRBJ2-2; possibly TRBD1 for D (6 bases). Germline CDR1 is SGHRS and CDR2 is YFSETQ. The CDR3 length is 15 residues. V was clipped by 4 bases and J by 2 bases, with 12 bases between them. The CDR3 nucleotides read TGCGCCAGCAGCCTATTACAGGGTAACACCGGGGAGCTGTTTTTT. Encoded protein: CASSLLQGNTGELFF. Full variable domain (missing parts from reference TRBV5-1 and TRBJ2-2): KAGVTQTPRYLIKTRGQQVTLSCSPISGHRSVSWYQQTPGQGLQFLFEYFSETQRNKGNFPGRFSGRQFSNSRSEMNVSTLELGDSALYLCASSLLQGNTGELFFGEGSRLTVL.

In this sample, this clonotype turned up a few times. The CDR3 nucleotides are TGTGCCAGCAGTAATTTAGGGGGAAATCAGCCCCAGCATTTT. Residues: CASSNLGGNQPQHF. The rearrangement links TRBV6-2 or TRBV6-3 to TRBJ1-5; a weak D match, TRBD1 (6 bases). The V end was cut by 5 bases, the J end by 4 bases, with 12 bases between. From germline, CDR1 is MNHEY and CDR2 SVGEGT. This CDR3 spans 14 amino acids.

The table lists this clonotype with a few counts. The V call is TRBV27, the J call TRBJ2-2, with D unclear. Germline-derived CDR1 and CDR2 are MNHEY and SMNVEV (reference sequence). CDR3 length equals 16 residues. V was shortened by 0 bases and J by 1 base, with 9 bases between the two germline ends. In DNA form, the CDR3 reads TGTGCCAGCAGTTTATCAGGGATGGGGAACACCGGGGAGCTGTTTTTT. Protein: CASSLSGMGNTGELFF.

This clonotype was recorded a few times. This chain connects TRBV6-1 to TRBJ2-6; no definite D call. CDR3 size: 15 residues. Trimming left V 6 bases short and J 2 bases short, with 11 bases between. Germline assignment: CDR1 MNHNS and CDR2 SASEGT. In DNA, the CDR3 is TGTGCCAGCAGAAGTGTATCTGCTGGGGCCAACGTCCTGACTTTC. Protein product: CASRSVSAGANVLTF.

This clonotype was counted only a few times. The chain links TRBV3-1 to TRBJ1-2, with 8 nucleotides matching TRBD1. V lost 1 base to trimming and J lost 8 bases; unmatched junction nucleotides: 6. CDR1 is LGHDT and CDR2 is YNNKEL in the germline V gene (reference sequence). The CDR3 totals 14 residues. The CDR3 loop reads CASSQADRDGGYTF. DNA of the CDR3: TGTGCCAGCAGCCAAGCGGACAGGGATGGCGGCTACACCTTC.

Ten or more counts support this clonotype. The chain is built from TRBV20-1 and TRBJ2-1; TRBD2 matches 7 bases. The CDR3 totals 14 residues. Germline V gene data show CDR1 as DFQATT and CDR2 as SNEGSKA (reference sequence). Trimming removed 3 bases from V and 3 bases from J; junction bases left unmatched: 5. The CDR3 spells CSARSRDYYNEQFF. Written as DNA, the CDR3 is TGCAGTGCTAGGTCCAGGGACTACTACAATGAGCAGTTCTTC.

V gene TRBV7-6 combines with J gene TRBJ2-3, with 16 bases fitting TRBD2. The CDR3 sequence is 18 residues long. V was clipped by 8 bases and J by 3 bases; unmatched bases: 11. Looked up from germline, CDR1 is SGHVS and CDR2 is FNYEAQ. Written as DNA, the CDR3 is TGTGCCAGCTATCCAGGGACTAGCGGGAGGGCCCCTACAGATACGCAGTATTTT. It codes for CASYPGTSGRAPTDTQYF.

Concerning this clonotype itself: One junction end does not reproduce the germline sequence, and a read error may be involved. The chain has TRBV11-2 and TRBJ2-2, with 8 bases that match TRBD2. The germline gives CDR1 SGHAT, CDR2 FQNNGV. The CDR3 is made up of 18 amino acids. DNA of the CDR3: TGTGCCAGCAGCTTAGATCAGTATGGAGCGGGAGAGGCCGGGGAGCTGCTTTTT. This encodes CASSLDQYGAGEAGELLF.

The gene calls are TRBV6-5 and TRBJ2-1; D might be TRBD2 (6 bases). Trimming pared 0 bases from V and 8 bases from J, leaving 23 bases between. CDR3 size: 18 residues. CDR1 MNHEY and CDR2 SVGAGI come from the germline V gene. CDR3 region: CASSYSGLGRGKRDEQFF. The CDR3 DNA follows: TGTGCCAGCAGTTACTCCGGTCTTGGCCGGGGGAAAAGGGATGAGCAGTTCTTC.

The table lists this clonotype with a few counts. The chain recombines TRBV5-6 with TRBJ2-1, with 9 bases identical to TRBD1. The CDR3 length is 15 residues. Looked up from germline, CDR1 is SGHDT and CDR2 is YYEEEE. The ends lost 4 bases at V and 7 bases at J; junction bases unmatched: 9. The CDR3 coding sequence is TGTGCCAGCAGCCCGACCGGGACAGGGTGGAATGAGCAGTTCTTC. This encodes CASSPTGTGWNEQFF.